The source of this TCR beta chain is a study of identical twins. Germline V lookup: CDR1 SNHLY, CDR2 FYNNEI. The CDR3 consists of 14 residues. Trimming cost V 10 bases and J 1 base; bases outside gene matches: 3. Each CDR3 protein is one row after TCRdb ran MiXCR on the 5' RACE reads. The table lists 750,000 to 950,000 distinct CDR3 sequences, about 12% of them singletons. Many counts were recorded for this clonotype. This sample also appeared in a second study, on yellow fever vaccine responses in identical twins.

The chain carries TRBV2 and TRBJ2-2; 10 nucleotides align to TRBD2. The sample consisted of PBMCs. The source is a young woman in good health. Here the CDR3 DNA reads TGTGCCACCAGGACTAGCGGGAACACCGGGGAGCTGTTTTTT. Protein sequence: CATRTSGNTGELFF. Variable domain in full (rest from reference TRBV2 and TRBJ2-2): EPEVTQTPSHQVTQMGQEVILRCVPISNHLYFYWYRQILGQKVEFLVSFYNNEISEKSEIFDDQFSVERPDGSNFTLKIRSTKLEDSAMYFCATRTSGNTGELFFGEGSRLTVL.